This T cell receptor (beta chain) was found in a study of CD8+ T cells in alopecia areata. Treatment specified: oral pan-JAK inhibitor, 5-10 mg twice daily. The study's findings and limits: Tofacitinib significantly reduced both scalp clonality and expanded CD8+ clones among the top 100. Having one nonresponder leaves uncertain how baseline CD8+ expansion relates to response. Normal skin's resident alphabeta T cells are also sequenced in scalp samples. In lesional scalp, particularly from alopecia totalis/universalis, clonality was higher than in normal scalp.

This CDR3 comprises 15 residues. Deletions cut 5 bases from V and 7 bases from J, with 18 bases between. Germline loops: CDR1 SQVTM, CDR2 ANQGSEA. Extraction of RNA preceded its reverse transcription into cDNA, which served as the sequencing template. Some clones are missing from TCRdb's copy, which holds only in-frame ones; the method was immunoSEQ multiplex PCR. The sample yields approximately 220,000 clones, 30% to 40% seen once. A remark on this clone: Its antigen is currently unknown.

Specimen: CD4+ T cells sorted from blood, collected between weeks 30 and 35, from a patient treated with tofacitinib. The clonotype originates from a human donor with alopecia areata. This sequence joins TRBV29-1 and TRBJ1-6; a weak D match, TRBD1 (5 bases). The CDR3 is CSVTQGSTLNSPLHF. DNA for the CDR3: TGCAGCGTTACTCAGGGATCCACCTTGAATTCACCCCTCCACTTT.